One sample yielded the 2 T cell receptor beta chains listed below, sequenced in a study of blood T cell repertoires in COVID-19. Using immunoSEQ multiplex PCR, the repertoire was profiled, and TCRdb retains in-frame clones only, with some absent. The table has fewer than 45,000 clones, about three quarters seen once. Sequenced: peripheral blood. Every receptor here comes from a man in his 70s with COVID-19, enrolled during active disease.

This clone was counted a few times. This chain uses TRBV18 with TRBJ1-3; possibly TRBD1 for D (6 bases). Germline V lookup: CDR1 KGHSH, CDR2 LQKENI. This CDR3 is built from 15 residues. V lost 2 bases, J lost 0 bases, and 8 bases lay in between. CDR3 nucleotide sequence: TGTGCCAGCTCACCAGACAGGATCTCTGGAAACACCATATATTTT. Its protein is CASSPDRISGNTIYF. The entire variable domain, with the rest obtained from reference TRBV18 and TRBJ1-3, is as follows: NAGVMQNPRHLVRRRGQEARLRCSPMKGHSHVYWYRQLPEEGLKFMVYLQKENIIDESGMPKERFSAEFPKEGPSILRIQQVVRGDSAAYFCASSPDRISGNTIYFGEGSWLTVV.

For the CDR3, the DNA is TGTGCCAGCAGCCCCGTACGGGGTCCCCAAAACATTCAGTACTTC. Amino acids: CASSPVRGPQNIQYF. This rearrangement joins TRBV7-9 to TRBJ2-4; perhaps TRBD2 as D (5 bases). Germline loops: CDR1 SEHNR, CDR2 FQNEAQ (reference sequence). V lost 5 bases to trimming and J lost 5 bases, with 16 bases between them. The CDR3 is 15 residues long.